This record concerns one T cell receptor beta chain sequence. This sample stems from a study of T cell repertoires in cytomegalovirus infection. V lost 4 bases, J lost 8 bases, and 14 bases lay in between. The CDR3 covers 14 residues. The V gene's germline CDR1 is SEHNR and CDR2 FQNEAQ (reference sequence). Via MiXCR, TCRdb re-called the reads, giving one row per CDR3 protein. The sample includes approximately 500,000 distinct CDR3 sequences, approximately 15% of them seen just once. Sample: CD8+ T cells from PBMCs. The TCR was taken from a human donor in good health (CMV status not recorded). Some clones in this sample may be carry-over from other donors' samples. The gene calls are TRBV7-9 and TRBJ1-4; D may be TRBD1 (5 bases). The DNA for the CDR3 is TGTGCCAGCAGCTGGGGACGATCGGCGGAAAAACTGTTTTTT. Translating gives CASSWGRSAEKLFF.